This is a list of T cell receptor beta chains from one sample in a study of shared clonotypes between healthy human individuals. Some clones are missing from TCRdb's copy, which holds only in-frame ones; the method was immunoSEQ multiplex PCR. The sample consists of 2 million to 2.5 million clones, roughly 92% of them appearing once. Input material: naive CD4+ T cells from PBMCs. These receptors were taken from a young man in good health. Some clones in this sample may be carry-over from other donors' samples. Both conserved end residues are part of each CDR3. A D gene is named only where the DNA matches it firmly. Clone size appears in some rows only: once, few, many, or a class for an expanded clone.

D: NA
J: TRBJ2-1
size: NA
V: TRBV25-1
CDR3: CASRGENEQFF
DNA: TGTGCCAGCAGGGGGGAGAATGAGCAGTTCTTC

D: TRBD2
J: TRBJ2-7
size: once
V: TRBV27
CDR3: CASSYLGAGGPLDEQYF
DNA: TGTGCCAGCAGTTACCTCGGAGCGGGAGGGCCTCTTGACGAGCAGTACTTC

D: NA
J: TRBJ2-7
size: NA
V: TRBV5-5
CDR3: CASSGVVHGNYEQYF
DNA: TGTGCCAGCAGCGGCGTCGTCCACGGGAATTACGAGCAGTACTTC

D: TRBD2
J: TRBJ2-1
size: NA
V: TRBV5-1
CDR3: CASSWLADYNEQFF
DNA: TGCGCCAGCAGCTGGCTAGCGGACTACAATGAGCAGTTCTTC

D: NA
J: TRBJ2-1
size: NA
V: TRBV5-1
CDR3: CASSLLDFPSYNEQFF
DNA: TGCGCCAGCAGCCTATTAGATTTTCCCTCCTACAATGAGCAGTTCTTC

D: NA
J: TRBJ1-5
size: NA
V: TRBV28
CDR3: CASSSAGEGVVPQHF
DNA: TGTGCCAGCAGTTCCGCAGGGGAAGGCGTAGTGCCCCAGCATTTT

D: NA
J: TRBJ1-3
size: NA
V: TRBV5-4
CDR3: CASSLGASGLSSGNTIYF
DNA: TGTGCCAGCAGCTTGGGGGCGTCGGGACTAAGCTCTGGAAACACCATATATTTT

D: TRBD1
J: TRBJ1-1
size: NA
V: TRBV19
CDR3: CASSKDRGNTEAFF
DNA: TGTGCCAGTAGTAAGGACAGGGGGAACACTGAAGCTTTCTTT

D: NA
J: TRBJ2-3
size: NA
V: TRBV7-3
CDR3: CASSPLGLLMADTQYF
DNA: TGTGCCAGCAGCCCTTTGGGACTGCTGATGGCAGATACGCAGTATTTT

D: NA
J: TRBJ1-5
size: NA
V: TRBV6-5
CDR3: CASSTPRSVRQPQHF
DNA: TGTGCCAGCAGTACCCCTCGGTCGGTTCGCCAGCCCCAGCATTTT

D: NA
J: TRBJ2-1
size: NA
V: TRBV11-2
CDR3: CASSLDRWESSYNEQFF
DNA: TGTGCCAGCAGCTTAGATCGTTGGGAGAGCTCCTACAATGAGCAGTTCTTC

D: TRBD2
J: TRBJ2-2
size: NA
V: TRBV5-1
CDR3: CASSLGLAGGTGELFF
DNA: TGCGCCAGCAGCTTGGGACTAGCGGGAGGCACCGGGGAGCTGTTTTTT

D: NA
J: TRBJ2-7
size: NA
V: TRBV5-1
CDR3: CASSLDTLLLYEQYF
DNA: TGCGCCAGCAGCTTGGATACGCTTCTCCTTTACGAGCAGTACTTC

D: TRBD1
J: TRBJ2-6
size: once
V: TRBV18
CDR3: CASSPPYRGPESSGANVLTF
DNA: TGTGCCAGCTCACCACCGTACAGGGGGCCGGAAAGCTCTGGGGCCAACGTCCTGACTTTC

D: NA
J: TRBJ2-3
size: NA
V: TRBV2
CDR3: CASSGGTTRNTDTQYF
DNA: TGTGCCAGCAGTGGAGGTACCACACGAAACACAGATACGCAGTATTTT

D: NA
J: TRBJ2-1
size: NA
V: TRBV7-7
CDR3: CASSLGQAYNEQFF
DNA: TGTGCCAGCAGCTTAGGTCAGGCCTACAATGAGCAGTTCTTC

D: TRBD1
J: TRBJ1-4
size: NA
V: TRBV7-9
CDR3: CASSLVNRGQYWSEKLFF
DNA: TGTGCCAGCAGCTTAGTGAACAGGGGTCAATACTGGAGTGAAAAACTGTTTTTT

D: TRBD2
J: TRBJ2-1
size: NA
V: TRBV28
CDR3: CASSRVTFGTMRYNEQFF
DNA: TGTGCCAGCAGTCGCGTGACTTTCGGGACTATGCGCTACAATGAGCAGTTCTTC

D: TRBD1
J: TRBJ1-4
size: NA
V: TRBV2
CDR3: CASAGGTNEKLFF
DNA: TGTGCCAGCGCAGGGGGAACTAATGAAAAACTGTTTTTT

D: TRBD1
J: TRBJ2-1
size: NA
V: TRBV28
CDR3: CASSLFGQGKAHKQFF
DNA: TGTGCCAGCAGTTTATTCGGACAGGGCAAGGCCCATAAGCAGTTCTTC

D: NA
J: TRBJ2-7
size: NA
V: TRBV20-1
CDR3: CSVVPSKAYF
DNA: TGCAGTGTGGTTCCCTCTAAGGCGTACTTC

D: NA
J: TRBJ1-1
size: few
V: TRBV30
CDR3: CAWSRQINTEAFF
DNA: TGTGCCTGGAGTCGACAGATAAACACTGAAGCTTTCTTT

D: TRBD1
J: TRBJ2-3
size: NA
V: TRBV10-3
CDR3: CAISVLPGQGPTDTQYF
DNA: TGTGCCATCAGTGTCCTTCCGGGACAGGGCCCCACAGATACGCAGTATTTT

D: NA
J: TRBJ2-5
size: NA
V: TRBV19
CDR3: CASSWAAGLLQETQYF
DNA: TGTGCCAGTAGTTGGGCAGCAGGACTGCTACAAGAGACCCAGTACTTC

D: NA
J: TRBJ1-1
size: NA
V: TRBV5-5
CDR3: CASSWGARTEAFF
DNA: TGTGCCAGCAGCTGGGGGGCGCGAACTGAAGCTTTCTTT

D: NA
J: TRBJ1-1
size: NA
V: TRBV28
CDR3: CASSLLSSRSLNTEAFF
DNA: TGTGCCAGCAGTTTATTGTCGAGTCGCAGCCTGAACACTGAAGCTTTCTTT

D: NA
J: TRBJ1-4
size: few
V: TRBV14
CDR3: CASSWKNEKLFF
DNA: TGTGCCAGCAGCTGGAAGAATGAAAAACTGTTTTTT

D: NA
J: TRBJ1-5
size: NA
V: TRBV19
CDR3: CASRDNVGTPQHF
DNA: TGTGCCAGTAGGGATAATGTGGGGACACCCCAGCATTTT

D: TRBD2
J: TRBJ2-1
size: NA
V: TRBV11-2
CDR3: CASSLRSGRELYNEQFF
DNA: TGTGCCAGCAGCTTACGGAGTGGGCGGGAGCTCTACAATGAGCAGTTCTTC

D: TRBD2
J: TRBJ2-7
size: NA
V: TRBV5-5
CDR3: CASSLLANAYEQYF
DNA: TGTGCCAGCAGCCTACTAGCGAATGCCTACGAGCAGTACTTC

D: TRBD2
J: TRBJ2-4
size: NA
V: TRBV4-1
CDR3: CASSQDQTSGSDIQYF
DNA: TGCGCCAGCAGCCAAGACCAAACTAGCGGGAGCGACATTCAGTACTTC

D: TRBD2
J: TRBJ2-3
size: NA
V: TRBV29-1
CDR3: CSVVTSFADTQYF
DNA: TGCAGCGTCGTGACTAGCTTCGCAGATACGCAGTATTTT

D: NA
J: TRBJ1-5
size: NA
V: TRBV6-5
CDR3: CASRVSNQPQHF
DNA: TGTGCCAGCAGGGTTAGCAATCAGCCCCAGCATTTT

D: NA
J: TRBJ2-1
size: NA
V: TRBV2
CDR3: CASRGDGILNFF
DNA: TGTGCCAGCAGGGGTGATGGGATTCTAAATTTCTTC

D: NA
J: TRBJ1-3
size: NA
V: TRBV5-1
CDR3: CASSLGGGGSGNTIYF
DNA: TGCGCCAGCAGCTTGGGGGGCGGGGGTTCTGGAAACACCATATATTTT

D: NA
J: TRBJ2-7
size: NA
V: TRBV10-2
CDR3: CASSQGSYEQYF
DNA: TGCGCCAGCAGTCAGGGGTCCTACGAGCAGTACTTC

D: TRBD1
J: TRBJ1-1
size: NA
V: TRBV9
CDR3: CASKKGQDLGNTEAFF
DNA: TGTGCCAGCAAGAAGGGACAGGATTTAGGGAACACTGAAGCTTTCTTT

D: TRBD2
J: TRBJ2-7
size: NA
V: TRBV7-2
CDR3: CASTPRAGDYEQYF
DNA: TGTGCCAGCACACCCAGGGCGGGAGATTACGAGCAGTACTTC

D: NA
J: TRBJ2-7
size: NA
V: TRBV4-2
CDR3: CASSQDRGGAYEQYF
DNA: TGTGCCAGCAGCCAAGATCGGGGAGGAGCCTACGAGCAGTACTTC

D: NA
J: TRBJ2-6
size: NA
V: TRBV27
CDR3: CASSLIRPSGANVLTF
DNA: TGTGCCAGCAGTTTAATCAGGCCCTCTGGGGCCAACGTCCTGACTTTC

D: NA
J: TRBJ2-7
size: NA
V: TRBV23-1
CDR3: CASSQSARGVVEQYF
DNA: TGCGCCAGCAGTCAATCGGCCAGGGGGGTGGTCGAGCAGTACTTC

D: TRBD1
J: TRBJ1-4
size: NA
V: TRBV5-1
CDR3: CASRSTGTGVEKLFF
DNA: TGCGCCAGCAGGTCTACCGGGACAGGGGTAGAAAAACTGTTTTTT